This TCR beta chain was profiled in a study of blood T cells in healthy people across ages (dated by TCRdb to 2014 to 2015). Notes on the research overall: In model experiments, roughly one uniquely barcoded TCR beta cDNA molecule per two T cells was captured by template switching. The donors were split into four age groups: young (average around 16 years), middle-aged (39), aged (roughly 60) and long-lived (approximately 80). The study analyzed two additional independent replicas of 1 million unique cDNA reads from the same blood draw for two donors, one aged 18 to 29 and one aged 80 or older. Donors of different ages were randomly distributed across sequencing lanes to avoid experimental bias. To track age-related changes in TCR beta repertoire diversity, the study relied on deep sequencing normalized with unique cDNA molecular identifiers.

The approximately 41 donors, aged about 6 to 95 years, were systemically healthy Caucasian individuals from Russia. Each donor gave about 9.8 milliliters of peripheral blood, drawn into EDTA-treated Vacutainer tubes. Ficoll-Paque density-gradient centrifugation was used to isolate PBMCs, with at least 6.5 million per sample. Trizol reagent was used to extract total RNA from the PBMCs, yielding at least 5 micrograms per sample. The percentages of naive CD45RAhigh/CD27high T cells were determined by flow cytometry on a PBMC aliquot from every donor. Overall results and qualifications from the work: Observed TCR beta diversity per million T cells fell roughly linearly with age, and a significant reduction was already apparent by age approximately 41. Since profiling was done on bulk unsorted PBMCs, naive and antigen-experienced compartments could not be conclusively compared. Because the CMV infection status of the donors was unknown, age-related changes in expanded clonotypes may potentially have been confounded. Compared with the aged group, the long-lived group had more naive CD4+ T cells, fewer expanded clones and increased TCR diversity, a pattern suggesting age selection. There was a strong correlation between observed TCR beta diversity and the percentage of naive T cells measured by flow cytometry. Total diversity estimates from one million sequenced T cells were considered lower bounds and underestimates.

The germline V and J ends show losses of 5 bases and 5 bases respectively, and no gene match explains 5 bases of the junction. The CDR3 sequence holds 16 residues, the cysteine and phenylalanine included. CDR3 DNA is the only sequence kept; it has 48 bases, read in frame from the first base. CDR1 and CDR2 are drawn from the germline V gene: SGHVS, FQNEAQ. Libraries were made using 5' RACE. TCRdb lists the instrument as Illumina HiSeq 2500. A second PCR of 7 to 11 cycles was performed with a sample-barcoded 5' primer and a J-beta primer mix. Each TCR beta cDNA molecule received a unique molecular identifier from a template-switch 5' adaptor carrying 12 random nucleotides. Each sample yielded at least 2.5 million CDR3-containing paired-end reads. First-strand cDNA synthesis was performed from all RNA using the Mint cDNA synthesis kit, with priming by a TRBC-specific oligonucleotide. All cDNA was treated with uracil-DNA glycosylase and then went through a first 18-cycle PCR with the universal primers M1SS and BC2_uni_R. The authors' analysis ran thus. For normalization, 1 million high-quality reads were randomly selected from each sample, with every read carrying a distinct molecular identifier. Reads sharing molecular identifiers were discarded rather than binned into consensus sequences. CDR3 identification, clonotype clustering and error correction used MiTCR with a Q25 quality threshold and the strictest error-elimination algorithm. Lower-bound total TCR beta diversity was estimated with a nonparametric unseen species model using Euler transformation. TCRdb trimmed public reads at Q25 via fastp, called clones via MiXCR and kept in-frame beta chains. All rows with the same CDR3 protein become a single entry with the most common DNA and genes. The V and J calls here are based on TCRdb, not the publication. The sample profile shows around 900,000 distinct CDR3 sequences; around 28% of them were found once. Together, the top ten hold around 16% of the sample.

A word on this clonotype: Its antigen specificity is not known. The input lacks base qualities; no much larger clone sits a single base away.

The sequence is built from TRBV7-8 and TRBJ2-3, and 15 bases in between align with TRBD2. Sequenced input: blood. This clonotype was sampled from a woman of 80 years or more in good health. The DNA sequence follows: TGTGCCAGCAGCACCGGACTAGCGGGGGGGGAAGATACGCAGTATTTT. This sequence encodes CASSTGLAGGEDTQYF.